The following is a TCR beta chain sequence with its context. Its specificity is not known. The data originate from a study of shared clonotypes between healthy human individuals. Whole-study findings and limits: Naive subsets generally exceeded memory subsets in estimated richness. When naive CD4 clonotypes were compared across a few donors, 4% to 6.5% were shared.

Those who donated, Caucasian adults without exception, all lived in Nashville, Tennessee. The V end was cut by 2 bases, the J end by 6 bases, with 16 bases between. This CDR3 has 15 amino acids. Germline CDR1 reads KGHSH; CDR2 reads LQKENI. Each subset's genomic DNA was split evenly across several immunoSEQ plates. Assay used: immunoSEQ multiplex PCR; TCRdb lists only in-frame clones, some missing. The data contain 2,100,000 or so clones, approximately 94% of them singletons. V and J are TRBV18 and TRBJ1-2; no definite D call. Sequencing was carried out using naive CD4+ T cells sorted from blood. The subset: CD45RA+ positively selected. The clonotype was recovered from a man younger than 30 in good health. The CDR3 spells CASSPSSPTRDGYTF. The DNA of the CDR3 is TGTGCCAGCTCACCAAGTTCCCCCACGAGAGATGGCTACACCTTC. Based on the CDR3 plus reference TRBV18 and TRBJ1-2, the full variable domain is NAGVMQNPRHLVRRRGQEARLRCSPMKGHSHVYWYRQLPEEGLKFMVYLQKENIIDESGMPKERFSAEFPKEGPSILRIQQVVRGDSAAYFCASSPSSPTRDGYTFGSGTRLTVV.